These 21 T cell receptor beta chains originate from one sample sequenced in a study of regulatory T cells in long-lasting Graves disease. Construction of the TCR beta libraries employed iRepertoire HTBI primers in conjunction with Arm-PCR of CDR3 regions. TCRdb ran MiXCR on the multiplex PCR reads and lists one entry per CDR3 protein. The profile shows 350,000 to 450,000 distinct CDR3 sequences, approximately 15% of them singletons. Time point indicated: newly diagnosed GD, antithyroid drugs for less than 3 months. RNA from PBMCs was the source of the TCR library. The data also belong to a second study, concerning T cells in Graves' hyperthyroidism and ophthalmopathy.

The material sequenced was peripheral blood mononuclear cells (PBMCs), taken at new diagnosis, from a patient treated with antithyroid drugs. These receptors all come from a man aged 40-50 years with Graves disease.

The CDR3 loop is CASSLVWDRAYEQYF. CDR3 in DNA: TGTGCCAGCAGCTTAGTGTGGGACAGGGCCTACGAGCAGTACTTC. The chain links TRBV7-8 to TRBJ2-7; the match to TRBD1 covers 9 bases. Germline CDR1 and CDR2: SGHVS and FQNEAQ. The CDR3 is 15 amino acids. Losses at the gene ends were 1 base for V and 2 bases for J; bases not matched to a gene: 3.

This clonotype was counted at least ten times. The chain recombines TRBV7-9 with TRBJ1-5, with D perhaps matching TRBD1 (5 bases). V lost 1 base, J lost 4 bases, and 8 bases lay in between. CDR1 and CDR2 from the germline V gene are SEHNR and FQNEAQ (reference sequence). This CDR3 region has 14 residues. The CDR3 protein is CASSLVGENQPQHF. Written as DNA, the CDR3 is TGTGCCAGCAGCTTAGTAGGGGAAAATCAGCCCCAGCATTTT.

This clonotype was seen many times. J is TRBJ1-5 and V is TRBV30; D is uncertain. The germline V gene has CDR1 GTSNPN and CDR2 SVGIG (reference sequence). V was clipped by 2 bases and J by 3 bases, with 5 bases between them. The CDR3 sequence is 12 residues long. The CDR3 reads CAWSPANQPQHF. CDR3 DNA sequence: TGTGCCTGGAGTCCCGCCAATCAGCCCCAGCATTTT. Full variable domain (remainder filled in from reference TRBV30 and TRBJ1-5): SQTIHQWPATLVQPVGSPLSLECTVEGTSNPNLYWYRQAAGRGLQLLFYSVGIGQISSEVPQNLSASRPQDRQFILSSKKLLLSDSGFYLCAWSPANQPQHFGDGTRLSIL.

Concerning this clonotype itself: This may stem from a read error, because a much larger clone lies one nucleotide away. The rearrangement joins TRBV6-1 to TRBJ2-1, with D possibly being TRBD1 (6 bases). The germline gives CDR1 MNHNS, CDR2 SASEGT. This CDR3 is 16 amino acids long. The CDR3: CAGSGYRVPSYNEQFF. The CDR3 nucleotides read TGTGCCGGCAGTGGTTACAGGGTCCCCTCCTACAATGAGCAGTTCTTC.

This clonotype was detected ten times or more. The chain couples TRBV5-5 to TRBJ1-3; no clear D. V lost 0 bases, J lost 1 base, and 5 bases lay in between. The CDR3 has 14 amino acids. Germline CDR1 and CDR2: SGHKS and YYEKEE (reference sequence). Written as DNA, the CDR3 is TGTGCCAGCAGCTTGGTTAGTTCTGGAAACACCATATATTTT. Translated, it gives CASSLVSSGNTIYF.

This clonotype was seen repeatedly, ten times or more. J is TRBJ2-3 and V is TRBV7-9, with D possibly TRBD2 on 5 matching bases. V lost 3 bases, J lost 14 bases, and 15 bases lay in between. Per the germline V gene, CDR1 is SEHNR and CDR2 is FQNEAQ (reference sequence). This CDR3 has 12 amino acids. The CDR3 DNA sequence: TGTGCCAGCAGCTTCTACCTCATGGACTTGTATTTT. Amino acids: CASSFYLMDLYF.

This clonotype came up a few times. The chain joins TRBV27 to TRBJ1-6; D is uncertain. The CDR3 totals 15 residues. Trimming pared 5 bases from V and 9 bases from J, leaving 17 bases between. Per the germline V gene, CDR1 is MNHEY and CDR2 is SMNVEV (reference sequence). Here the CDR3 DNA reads TGTGCCAGCAGTCCCTGGGCAAGGTCCAGTTCACCCCTCCACTTT. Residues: CASSPWARSSSPLHF.

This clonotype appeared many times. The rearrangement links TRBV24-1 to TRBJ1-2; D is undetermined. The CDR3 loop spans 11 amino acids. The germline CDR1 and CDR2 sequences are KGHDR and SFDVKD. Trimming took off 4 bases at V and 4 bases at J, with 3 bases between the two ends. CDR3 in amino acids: CATSEGYGYTF. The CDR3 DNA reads TGTGCCACCAGTGAAGGCTATGGCTACACCTTC.

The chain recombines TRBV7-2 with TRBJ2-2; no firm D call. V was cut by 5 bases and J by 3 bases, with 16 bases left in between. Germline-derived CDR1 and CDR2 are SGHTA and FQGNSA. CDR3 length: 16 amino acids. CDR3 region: CASSLGKVPDTGELFF. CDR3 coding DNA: TGTGCCAGCAGCCTAGGAAAAGTCCCCGACACCGGGGAGCTGTTTTTT. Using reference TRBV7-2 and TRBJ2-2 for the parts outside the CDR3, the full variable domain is GAGVSQSPSNKVTEKGKDVELRCDPISGHTALYWYRQSLGQGLEFLIYFQGNSAPDKSGLPSDRFSAERTGGSVSTLTIQRTQQEDSAVYLCASSLGKVPDTGELFFGEGSRLTVL.

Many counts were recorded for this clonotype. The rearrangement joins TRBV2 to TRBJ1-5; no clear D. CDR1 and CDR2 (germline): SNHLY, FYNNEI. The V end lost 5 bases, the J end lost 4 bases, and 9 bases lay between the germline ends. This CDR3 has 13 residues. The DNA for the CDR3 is TGTGCCAGCAGTTCTTATGTGAATCAGCCCCAGCATTTT. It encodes CASSSYVNQPQHF.

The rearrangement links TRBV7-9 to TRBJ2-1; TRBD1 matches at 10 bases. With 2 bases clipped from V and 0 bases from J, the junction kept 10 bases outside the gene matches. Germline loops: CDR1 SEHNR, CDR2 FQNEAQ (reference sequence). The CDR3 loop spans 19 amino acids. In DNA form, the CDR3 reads TGTGCCAGCAGCTTATCGGTTTGGGGACAGGGGTCCTCCTACAATGAGCAGTTCTTC. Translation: CASSLSVWGQGSSYNEQFF.

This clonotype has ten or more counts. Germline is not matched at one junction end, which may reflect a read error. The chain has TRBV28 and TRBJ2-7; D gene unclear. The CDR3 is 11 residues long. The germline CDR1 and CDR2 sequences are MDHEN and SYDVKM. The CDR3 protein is CASSQGYDQYF. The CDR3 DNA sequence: TGTGCCAGCAGTCAAGGTTACGATCAGTACTTC.

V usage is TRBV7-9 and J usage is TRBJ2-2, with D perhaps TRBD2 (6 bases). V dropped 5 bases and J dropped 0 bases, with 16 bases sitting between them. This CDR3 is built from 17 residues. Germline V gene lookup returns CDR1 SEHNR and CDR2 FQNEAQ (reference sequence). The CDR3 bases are TGTGCCAGCAGCCCGGGTAGGGGAGGAACGAACACCGGGGAGCTGTTTTTT. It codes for CASSPGRGGTNTGELFF. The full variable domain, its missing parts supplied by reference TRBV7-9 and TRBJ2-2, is DTGVSQNPRHKITKRGQNVTFRCDPISEHNRLYWYRQTLGQGPEFLTYFQNEAQLEKSRLLSDRFSAERPKGSFSTLEIQRTEQGDSAMYLCASSPGRGGTNTGELFFGEGSRLTVL.

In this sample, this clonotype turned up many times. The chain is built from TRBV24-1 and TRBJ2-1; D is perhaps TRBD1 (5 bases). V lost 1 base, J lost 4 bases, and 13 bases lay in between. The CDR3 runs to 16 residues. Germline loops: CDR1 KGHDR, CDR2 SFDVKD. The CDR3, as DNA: TGTGCCACCAGTGATTTTGCCCGAGACAGTTACAATGAGCAGTTCTTC. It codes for CATSDFARDSYNEQFF.

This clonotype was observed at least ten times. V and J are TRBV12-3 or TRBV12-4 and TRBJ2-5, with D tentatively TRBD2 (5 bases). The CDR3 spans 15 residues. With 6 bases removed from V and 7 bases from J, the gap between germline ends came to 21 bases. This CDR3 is CASSVVDGLGATQYF. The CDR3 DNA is TGTGCCAGCAGCGTTGTTGATGGACTCGGAGCGACCCAGTACTTC.

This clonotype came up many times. CDR3 in amino acids: CSASDRVRGYGYTF. Written as DNA, the CDR3 is TGCAGTGCTTCGGACAGGGTTCGGGGCTATGGCTACACCTTC. The chain recombines TRBV20-1 with TRBJ1-2, with 8 positions matching TRBD1. The V and J ends lost 5 bases and 4 bases, in that order; junction bases with no gene match: 9. This CDR3 contains 14 residues. Germline V gene data show CDR1 as DFQATT and CDR2 as SNEGSKA (reference sequence).

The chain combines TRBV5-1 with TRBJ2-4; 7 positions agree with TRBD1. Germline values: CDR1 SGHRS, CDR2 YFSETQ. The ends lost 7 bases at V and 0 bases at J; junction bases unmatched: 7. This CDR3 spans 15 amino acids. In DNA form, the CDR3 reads TGCGCCAGCCATTCAGGGGGATTAGCCAAAAACATTCAGTACTTC. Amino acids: CASHSGGLAKNIQYF.

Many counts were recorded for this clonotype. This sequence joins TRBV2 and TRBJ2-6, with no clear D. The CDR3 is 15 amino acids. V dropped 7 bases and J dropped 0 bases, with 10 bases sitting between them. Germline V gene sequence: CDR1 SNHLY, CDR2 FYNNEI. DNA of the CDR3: TGTGCCAGCAATCTAGGGATCTCTGGGGCCAACGTCCTGACTTTC. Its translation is CASNLGISGANVLTF.

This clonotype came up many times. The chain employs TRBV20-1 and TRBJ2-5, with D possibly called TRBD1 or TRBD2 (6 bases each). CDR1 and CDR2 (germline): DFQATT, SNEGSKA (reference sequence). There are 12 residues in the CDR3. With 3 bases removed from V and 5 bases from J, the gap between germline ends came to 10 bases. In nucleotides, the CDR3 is TGCAGTGCTAGGGAGGGGGTTGAGACCCAGTACTTC. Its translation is CSAREGVETQYF.

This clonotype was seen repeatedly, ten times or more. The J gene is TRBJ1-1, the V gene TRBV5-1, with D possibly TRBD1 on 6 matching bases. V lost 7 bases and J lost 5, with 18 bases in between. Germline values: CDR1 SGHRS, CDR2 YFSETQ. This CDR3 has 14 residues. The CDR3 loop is CASSEGESWTEAFF. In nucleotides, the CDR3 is TGCGCCAGCTCCGAGGGGGAAAGTTGGACTGAAGCTTTCTTT.

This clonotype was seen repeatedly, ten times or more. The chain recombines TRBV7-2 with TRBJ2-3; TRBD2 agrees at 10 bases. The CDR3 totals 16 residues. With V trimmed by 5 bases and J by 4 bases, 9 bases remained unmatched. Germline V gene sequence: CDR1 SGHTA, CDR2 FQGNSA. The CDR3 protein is CASSPWTSGDADTQYF. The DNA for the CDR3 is TGTGCCAGCAGCCCATGGACTAGCGGCGATGCAGATACGCAGTATTTT.